Each of the 14 T cell receptor beta chains below was sequenced from the same sample in a study of cytomegalovirus exposure and HLA in healthy donors. A multiplex PCR was run with 60 Vbeta primers and 13 Jbeta primers. The method was immunoSEQ multiplex PCR; TCRdb's version includes in-frame clones alone and lacks a portion of them. The data contain 100,000 to 150,000 clones, roughly a tenth of them singletons. Sequencing was performed on PBMCs. These receptors all stem from a woman aged 18-30 years in good health and CMV-seropositive.

This clone was found a few times. The V call is TRBV21-1, the J call TRBJ1-1; the D call in the table, TRBD1, was not verified against the DNA. TRBV21-1 is labeled a pseudogene. This CDR3 is built from 18 residues. The CDR3 is CASNYHNTGTGQLTEAFF. The CDR3 nucleotides are TGTGCCAGCAATTACCACAATACCGGGACAGGCCAATTGACTGAAGCTTTCTTT.

The chain combines TRBV6-6 with TRBJ2-1; 10 bases match TRBD2. V lost 4 bases, J lost 9 bases, and 9 bases stayed unmatched. The CDR3 covers 15 residues. Germline CDR1 reads MNHNY; CDR2 reads SVGAGI (reference sequence). CDR3 region: CASSWTAGGRAEQFF. The CDR3 nucleotides read TGTGCCAGCAGTTGGACAGCGGGAGGGCGAGCTGAGCAGTTCTTC.

The rearrangement joins TRBV7-9 to TRBJ2-1; the match to TRBD2 covers 7 bases. This CDR3 region has 14 residues. The germline V gene has CDR1 SEHNR and CDR2 FQNEAQ (reference sequence). Trimming took 2 bases from V and 5 from J; bases not matched to a gene: 3. CDR3 sequence reads: CASSLRAGDNEQFF. CDR3 bases: TGTGCCAGCAGCTTACGGGCGGGGGACAATGAGCAGTTCTTC.

V is TRBV27 and J is TRBJ2-5; 11 bases match TRBD2. Germline CDR1 and CDR2: MNHEY and SMNVEV (reference sequence). The CDR3 sequence is 13 residues long. Unmatched junction bases numbered 9, after V lost 5 bases and J lost 13 bases. The CDR3 loop reads CASSGSSGRIRYF. CDR3 nucleotides: TGTGCCAGCAGTGGTTCTAGCGGGAGGATTAGGTACTTC.

The chain has TRBV18 and TRBJ1-1; 9 bases line up with TRBD1. The CDR3 has 14 residues. Germline assignment: CDR1 KGHSH and CDR2 LQKENI. J lost 5 bases, V lost 6 bases, and 7 bases had no gene match. The chain's CDR3 is CASSRRQGETEAFF. CDR3 bases: TGTGCCAGCTCCCGAAGACAGGGGGAGACTGAAGCTTTCTTT. Supplemented by reference TRBV18 and TRBJ1-1, the full variable domain reads NAGVMQNPRHLVRRRGQEARLRCSPMKGHSHVYWYRQLPEEGLKFMVYLQKENIIDESGMPKERFSAEFPKEGPSILRIQQVVRGDSAAYFCASSRRQGETEAFFGQGTRLTVV.

This clone was detected a few times. V usage is TRBV5-1 and J usage is TRBJ2-1; 9 nucleotides agree with TRBD2. Germline assignment: CDR1 SGHRS and CDR2 YFSETQ. The CDR3 has 13 amino acids. V shed 4 bases, J shed 5 bases, and the junction held 1 base outside the gene matches. CDR3 in DNA: TGCGCCAGCAGCCGACTAGCGGACAATGAGCAGTTCTTC. This translates into CASSRLADNEQFF.

The chain uses TRBV28 and TRBJ2-5; tentative D call: TRBD2 (6 bases). Per the germline V gene, CDR1 is MDHEN and CDR2 is SYDVKM. The CDR3 contains 15 residues. The V gene lost 5 bases and the J gene lost 5 bases, with 18 bases spanning the gap. DNA of the CDR3: TGTGCCAGCAGTCAAGCCGGGACTGGGGTGGAGACCCAGTACTTC. Protein product: CASSQAGTGVETQYF.

This clone was observed a few times. The chain has TRBV27 and TRBJ1-2; TRBD1 matches at 8 bases. The V gene end was trimmed by 3 bases and the J gene end by 6 bases; junction bases not matched to a gene: 3. Looked up from germline, CDR1 is MNHEY and CDR2 is SMNVEV (reference sequence). The CDR3 contains 13 residues. This CDR3 reads CASSFQGADGYTF. CDR3 coding DNA: TGTGCCAGCAGTTTCCAGGGGGCGGATGGCTACACCTTC.

This clone appeared once. Here the CDR3 DNA reads TGTGCCACCAGCAGAGTGACAGGGGCGGACGAGCAGTACTTC. Translated: CATSRVTGADEQYF. The V call is TRBV15, the J call TRBJ2-7; 8 bases match TRBD1. The V gene end was trimmed by 1 base and the J gene end by 5 bases; junction bases not matched to a gene: 4. Germline CDR1 and CDR2: LNHNV and YYDKDF (reference sequence). This CDR3 contains 14 residues.

Regarding this clone: An end of the junction differs from the germline gene, which may be a read error. Distinct nucleotide sequences in the sample also encode this CDR3. The rearrangement links TRBV4-1 to TRBJ1-4; the D gene is possibly TRBD1 (5 bases). The CDR3 consists of 15 residues. Germline V gene sequence: CDR1 MGHRA, CDR2 YSYEKL. This chain's CDR3 is CASSQDWGPNEKLFF. For the CDR3, the DNA is TGCGCCAGCAGCCAAGATTGGGGCCCCAATGAAAAGCTGTTTTTT.

This clone showed up just a few times. The chain is built from TRBV6-1 and TRBJ2-3, with TRBD2 matching over 9 bases. CDR1 and CDR2 from the germline V gene are MNHNS and SASEGT. The CDR3 length is 15 residues. With V trimmed by 10 bases and J by 6 bases, 14 bases remained unmatched. Written as DNA, the CDR3 is TGTGCCACCTCCTTCGCGGGAGGGCCGTCGGATACGCAGTATTTT. It is translated as CATSFAGGPSDTQYF.

This clone was seen more than once but under ten times. This chain uses TRBV30 with TRBJ1-3; D possibly corresponds to TRBD1 (6 bases). Deletions cut 8 bases from V and 1 base from J, with 15 bases between. The length of the CDR3 is 14 residues. The germline gives CDR1 GTSNPN, CDR2 SVGIG (reference sequence). The CDR3 DNA sequence: TGTGCCGCCTTACAAGGGGGTTCTGGAAACACCATATATTTT. This translates into CAALQGGSGNTIYF. Full variable domain (outside the CDR3, taken from reference TRBV30 and TRBJ1-3): SQTIHQWPATLVQPVGSPLSLECTVEGTSNPNLYWYRQAAGRGLQLLFYSVGIGQISSEVPQNLSASRPQDRQFILSSKKLLLSDSGFYLCAALQGGSGNTIYFGEGSWLTVV.

CDR3 nucleotides: TGTGCCAGCAGCTCTGGGACTAGCGCACAAACAATGAAGCAGTTCTTC. Translating gives CASSSGTSAQTMKQFF. V gene TRBV11-3 combines with J gene TRBJ2-1; 10 bases are shared with TRBD2. Trimming took 4 bases from V and 11 from J; bases not matched to a gene: 14. Germline V gene data show CDR1 as SGHNT and CDR2 as YENEEA. The CDR3 consists of 16 residues.

V gene TRBV4-1 combines with J gene TRBJ1-1, with a tentative D call TRBD1 (6 bases). Per germline, CDR1 MGHRA and CDR2 YSYEKL. Trimming removed 4 bases at V and 0 bases at J, with 12 bases between. The CDR3 has 15 amino acids. The CDR3 DNA reads as TGCGCCAGCAGCCCCGGAGACAGGATGAACACTGAAGCTTTCTTT. Protein sequence: CASSPGDRMNTEAFF.